The next 13 T cell receptor beta chains were all read from a single sample in a study of T cell responses to AZD1222 COVID-19 vaccine. TCRdb keeps only in-frame clones here, not all; method: immunoSEQ multiplex PCR. The repertoire holds around 150,000 clones, with about 90% as singletons. Sequenced material: peripheral blood, taken on day 0 of AZD1222 vaccination. The receptors originated from an adult in good health.

This chain uses TRBV3-1 (or the pseudogene TRBV3-2) with TRBJ1-1; 7 bases are a match to TRBD1. V was pared by 4 bases and J by 1 base, with 6 bases of the junction left unmatched. The CDR3 has 15 amino acids. CDR1 and CDR2 (germline): LGHDT, YNNKEL (reference sequence). The CDR3, as DNA: TGTGCCAGCAGCCTACGGGACAGATGGAACACTGAAGCTTTCTTT. It encodes CASSLRDRWNTEAFF.

The table lists this clone with a few counts. The chain employs TRBV27 and TRBJ1-2; 8 bases map to TRBD1. The CDR3 is 17 amino acids. Germline V gives CDR1 MNHEY, CDR2 SMNVEV (reference sequence). Unmatched junction bases numbered 16, after V lost 6 bases and J lost 4 bases. CDR3 nucleotide sequence: TGTGCCAGCAGCCCCCCCCCGGGACAGGTCATCGGCTATGGCTACACCTTC. Its protein is CASSPPPGQVIGYGYTF.

This clone is a singleton in its sample. The chain uses TRBV12-1 and TRBJ1-1; no DNA check was done on the table's D call, TRBD1. TRBV12-1 is reported as a pseudogene. CDR3 length: 14 residues. CDR3 nucleotide sequence: TGTGCCAGCAGCCGCGGACAGGGAGGAACTGAAGCTTTCTTT. Its protein is CASSRGQGGTEAFF.

The rearrangement links TRBV5-1 to TRBJ1-4; possibly TRBD1 for D (5 bases). The CDR3 totals 14 residues. Germline CDR1 is SGHRS and CDR2 is YFSETQ. V was clipped by 0 bases and J by 10 bases, with 13 bases between them. This chain's CDR3 is CASSLGDGAAKLFF. The CDR3 region has the DNA TGCGCCAGCAGCTTGGGTGACGGGGCGGCAAAACTGTTTTTT. The entire variable domain, with the rest obtained from reference TRBV5-1 and TRBJ1-4, is as follows: KAGVTQTPRYLIKTRGQQVTLSCSPISGHRSVSWYQQTPGQGLQFLFEYFSETQRNKGNFPGRFSGRQFSNSRSEMNVSTLELGDSALYLCASSLGDGAAKLFFGSGTQLSVL.

The chain links TRBV5-1 to TRBJ2-7; 7 bases match TRBD1. The CDR3 sequence is 13 residues long. Germline V gene lookup returns CDR1 SGHRS and CDR2 YFSETQ. V was clipped by 5 bases and J by 3 bases; unmatched bases: 5. The CDR3 DNA follows: TGCGCCAGCAGGACAGGGAAGGGCTACGAGCAGTACTTC. Translated, it gives CASRTGKGYEQYF.

V and J are TRBV5-1 and TRBJ2-7; 8 nucleotides agree with TRBD2. Trimming removed 0 bases from V and 0 bases from J; junction bases left unmatched: 14. Germline CDR1 and CDR2: SGHRS and YFSETQ. The CDR3 contains 19 residues. The CDR3 region has the DNA TGCGCCAGCAGCTTGGCCGGGGTAGCGGGAATCTCCTTCTCCTACGAGCAGTACTTC. Protein: CASSLAGVAGISFSYEQYF.

Written as DNA, the CDR3 is TGTGCCAGCAGCTTGGTAGTATGGGGTCGGGAGACCCAGTACTTC. Translating gives CASSLVVWGRETQYF. The V gene is TRBV5-6, the J gene TRBJ2-5; unclear D gene. Germline assignment: CDR1 SGHDT and CDR2 YYEEEE. This CDR3 region has 15 residues. The V end was cut by 0 bases, the J end by 5 bases, with 14 bases between. Full variable domain (missing parts from reference TRBV5-6 and TRBJ2-5): DAGVTQSPTHLIKTRGQQVTLRCSPKSGHDTVSWYQQALGQGPQFIFQYYEEEERQRGNFPDRFSGHQFPNYSSELNVNALLLGDSALYLCASSLVVWGRETQYFGPGTRLLVL.

This sequence joins TRBV9 and TRBJ1-1; unclear D gene. The CDR3 totals 14 residues. Germline V gene sequence: CDR1 SGDLS, CDR2 YYNGEE. V lost 2 bases and J lost 0, with 8 bases in between. DNA for the CDR3: TGTGCCAGCAGCGTTACGGTAATGAACACTGAAGCTTTCTTT. Protein product: CASSVTVMNTEAFF.

The chain has TRBV5-5 and TRBJ1-5; the D gene is possibly TRBD1 (5 bases). Trimming shortened V by 4 bases and J by 10 bases, and 18 bases separated the two germline ends. Germline V gene sequence: CDR1 SGHKS, CDR2 YYEKEE (reference sequence). This CDR3 has 14 amino acids. CDR3 residues: CASSRDASVEPQHF. CDR3 bases: TGTGCCAGCAGCAGGGACGCCTCGGTAGAACCCCAGCATTTT.

This clone showed up just once. The chain links TRBV19 to TRBJ1-5, with D tentatively TRBD1 (6 bases). The CDR3 length is 17 residues. The V and J ends lost 5 bases and 2 bases respectively, with 19 bases between them. The germline CDR1 and CDR2 sequences are LNHDA and SQIVND (reference sequence). CDR3 sequence: CASSPGGGAMGNQPQHF. The CDR3 DNA follows: TGTGCCAGTAGTCCCGGCGGGGGGGCGATGGGCAATCAGCCCCAGCATTTT.

The V gene is TRBV21-1, the J gene TRBJ1-5; TRBD1 is taken as the D call from the table, unchecked against the DNA. TRBV21-1 is a pseudogene segment. The length of the CDR3 is 14 residues. In nucleotides, the CDR3 is TGTGCCAGCAAGAGGAGACAGGGGGATCAGCCCCAGCATTTT. As protein: CASKRRQGDQPQHF.

J is TRBJ1-3 and V is TRBV6-5; 7 bases match TRBD1. V dropped 5 bases and J dropped 0; count of bases not matched to a gene: 4. The CDR3 covers 15 residues. Germline CDR1 is MNHEY and CDR2 is SVGAGI. CDR3 DNA sequence: TGTGCCAGCAGTCCCCGGACAGGCTCTGGAAACACCATATATTTT. Protein sequence: CASSPRTGSGNTIYF.

V gene TRBV6-5 combines with J gene TRBJ1-2; D unclear. This CDR3 region has 13 residues. Per germline, CDR1 MNHEY and CDR2 SVGAGI. Trimming removed 7 bases from V and 3 bases from J, with 12 bases in between. Here the CDR3 reads CASKGLNDYGYTF. In DNA, the CDR3 is TGTGCCAGCAAGGGATTGAATGACTATGGCTACACCTTC.